Sequencing of this TCR beta chain was carried out in a study of patients and donors after allogeneic stem cell transplantation. There are 13 residues in the CDR3. Trimming pared 2 bases from V and 7 bases from J, leaving 10 bases between. The germline CDR1 and CDR2 sequences are SGHRS and YFSETQ. TCRdb redid the calling of the RT-PCR reads with MiXCR, one entry per CDR3 protein. The table records under 200,000 distinct CDR3 sequences, about 30% of them present only once. The clonotype comes from a human donor who was either an allogeneic HSCT recipient or a stem cell or donor lymphocyte infusion donor (not recorded which). It is not recorded whose cells these are; they may come from a transplant donor. J is TRBJ2-1 and V is TRBV5-1; D ambiguous. The sequencing input was blood, either unsorted or a sorted T cell fraction (not recorded which). DNA of the CDR3: TGCGCCAGCAGCTTAGGAAAAGGGAATGAGCAGTTCTTC. This sequence encodes CASSLGKGNEQFF.